The present entry profiles one T cell receptor beta chain with its context. The germline V gene encodes CDR1 SGHRS and CDR2 YFSETQ. Between the trimmed V and J ends, which lost 1 base and 0 bases, there was a span of 8 bases. There are 15 residues in the CDR3. Authors' methods: Amplification of reference gene primers was used by the study to estimate nucleated cell counts. Sequenced by immunoSEQ multiplex PCR; TCRdb stores in-frame clones only, minus some. V and J calls and clone size are given by that table; D and trimming were obtained from the DNA. The repertoire holds about 140,000 clones, with more than 70% as singletons. This entry is derived from a study of blood T cell repertoires in COVID-19. Background on the study: From T cells, B-cell-depleted T cells, or PBMCs came the material, which was cDNA or gDNA.

The material sequenced was peripheral blood. The genes are TRBV5-1 and TRBJ1-5; possibly TRBD1 for D (6 bases). The TCR was taken from a man aged 50 to 60 with active or convalescent COVID-19. The CDR3 DNA reads as TGCGCCAGCAGCTTGAGGGGGAATAGCAATCAGCCCCAGCATTTT. Amino acids: CASSLRGNSNQPQHF.